This T cell receptor beta chain was observed in a study of T cells in Graves' hyperthyroidism and ophthalmopathy. Study-level findings and limits: Progression to ophthalmopathy was predicted a median of approximately seven months early.

Subjects aged 18 to 65 presented with newly diagnosed hyperthyroidism of less than 2 months' duration. The PBMCs were sourced from fresh peripheral blood (about 9.6 ml). Researchers took RNA transcripts and amplified the TCR beta CDR3 regions from them. Using the HTBI primer set, a first-round RT-PCR was run on the TCR CDR3. TCRdb reprocessed the multiplex PCR reads via MiXCR and lists one record per CDR3 protein. The sample has approximately 560,000 distinct CDR3 sequences, approximately 14% seen once. There are a few counts of this clonotype. Antigen specificity is unknown. This CDR3 comprises 16 residues. From germline, CDR1 is SEHNR and CDR2 FQNEAQ (reference sequence). Trimming took 5 bases from V and 3 from J, leaving 18 bases between them.

This TCR was recovered from a woman aged 25 to 39 with Graves' hyperthyroidism. The chain uses TRBV7-9 and TRBJ2-3; possibly TRBD1 or TRBD2 for D (7 bases each). Specimen: blood. The CDR3 here is CASSDVRGGLTDTQYF. The CDR3 coding sequence is TGTGCCAGCAGCGACGTCAGGGGGGGGCTGACAGATACGCAGTATTTT. The full variable domain, with the rest looked up from reference TRBV7-9 and TRBJ2-3, is DTGVSQNPRHKITKRGQNVTFRCDPISEHNRLYWYRQTLGQGPEFLTYFQNEAQLEKSRLLSDRFSAERPKGSFSTLEIQRTEQGDSAMYLCASSDVRGGLTDTQYFGPGTRLTVL.